This T cell receptor beta chain came from a study of T-cell reconstitution after alpha-beta-depleted transplantation in children. This clonotype has only a few counts. This CDR3 spans 12 amino acids. Germline CDR1 is ENHRY and CDR2 is SYGVKD. The V end was cut by 0 bases, the J end by 7 bases, with 7 bases between. Unique molecular identifiers were used to barcode this TCRbeta library. TCRdb re-called the PCR reads with MiXCR, one entry per CDR3 protein. The sample consists of 300,000 or so distinct CDR3 sequences, 9.9% of them appearing once. The gene calls are TRBV10-3 and TRBJ2-7, with D perhaps matching TRBD1 (5 bases). The sequenced sample was PBMCs from the stem cell graft donor, obtained from the stem cell graft. The sequence was obtained from a human donor who donated a stem cell graft to a child with SCID. The CDR3: CAISESNREQYF. DNA of the CDR3: TGTGCCATCAGTGAGTCGAACAGGGAGCAGTACTTC.